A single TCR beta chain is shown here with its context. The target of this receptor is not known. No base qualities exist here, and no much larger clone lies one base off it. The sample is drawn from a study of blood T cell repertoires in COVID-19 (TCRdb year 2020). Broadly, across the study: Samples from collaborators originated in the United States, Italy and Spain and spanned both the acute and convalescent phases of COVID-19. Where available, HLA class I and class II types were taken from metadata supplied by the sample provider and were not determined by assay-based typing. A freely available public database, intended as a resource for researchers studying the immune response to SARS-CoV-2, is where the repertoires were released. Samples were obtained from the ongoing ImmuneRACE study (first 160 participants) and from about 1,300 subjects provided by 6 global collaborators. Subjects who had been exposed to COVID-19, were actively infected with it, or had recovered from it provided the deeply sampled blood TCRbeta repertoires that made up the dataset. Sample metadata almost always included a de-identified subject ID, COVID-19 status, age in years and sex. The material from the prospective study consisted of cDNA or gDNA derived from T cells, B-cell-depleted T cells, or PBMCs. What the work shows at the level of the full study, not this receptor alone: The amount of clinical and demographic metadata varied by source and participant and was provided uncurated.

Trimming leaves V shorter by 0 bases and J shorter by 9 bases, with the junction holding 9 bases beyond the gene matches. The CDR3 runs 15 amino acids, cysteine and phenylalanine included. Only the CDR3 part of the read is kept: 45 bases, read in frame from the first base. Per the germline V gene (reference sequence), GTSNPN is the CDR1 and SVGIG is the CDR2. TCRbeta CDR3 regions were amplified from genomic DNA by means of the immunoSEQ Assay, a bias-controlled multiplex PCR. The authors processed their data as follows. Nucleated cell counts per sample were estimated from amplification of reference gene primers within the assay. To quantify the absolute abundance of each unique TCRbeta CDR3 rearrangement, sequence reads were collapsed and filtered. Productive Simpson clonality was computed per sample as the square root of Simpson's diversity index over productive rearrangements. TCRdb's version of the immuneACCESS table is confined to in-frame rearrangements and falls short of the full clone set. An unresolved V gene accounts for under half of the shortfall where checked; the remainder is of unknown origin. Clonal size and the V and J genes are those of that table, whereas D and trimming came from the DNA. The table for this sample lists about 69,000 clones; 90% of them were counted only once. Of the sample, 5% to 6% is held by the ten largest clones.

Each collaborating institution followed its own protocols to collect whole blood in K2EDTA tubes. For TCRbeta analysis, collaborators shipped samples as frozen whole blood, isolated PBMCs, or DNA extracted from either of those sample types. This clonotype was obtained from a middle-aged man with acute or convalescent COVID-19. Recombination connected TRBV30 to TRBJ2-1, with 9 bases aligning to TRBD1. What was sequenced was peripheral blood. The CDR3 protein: CAWSVGTGPYGEQFF. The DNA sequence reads TGTGCCTGGAGTGTAGGGACAGGGCCCTACGGTGAGCAGTTCTTC. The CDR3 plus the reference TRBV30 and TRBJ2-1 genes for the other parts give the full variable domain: SQTIHQWPATLVQPVGSPLSLECTVEGTSNPNLYWYRQAAGRGLQLLFYSVGIGQISSEVPQNLSASRPQDRQFILSSKKLLLSDSGFYLCAWSVGTGPYGEQFFGPGTRLTVL.